This T cell receptor (beta chain) is drawn from a study of lymphopenia after photon versus proton radiotherapy. Study-level findings and limits: Photon-treated patients lost naive T cells and TCR diversity; proton-treated stayed stable. A bigger post-nadir fall in TCR diversity correlated inversely with survival time in deceased patients.

Sequencing used immunoSEQ multiplex PCR; TCRdb keeps in-frame clones, though not all of them. The sample includes 10,000 to 15,000 clones, more than 80% of them seen just once. On this clone itself: Its matching antigen is unknown.

This CDR3 region has 15 residues. Germline V gene data show CDR1 as MNHEY and CDR2 as SMNVEV (reference sequence). Trimming removed 3 bases from V and 7 bases from J; junction bases left unmatched: 6. The receptor was derived from a man aged 60 to 75 with pancreatic cancer. The material sequenced was peripheral blood, taken from a patient treated with proton-based radiotherapy. The rearrangement uses TRBV27 and TRBJ2-1, with 10 bases that match TRBD2. CDR3 bases: TGTGCCAGCAGTTTCCGCGGACTAGCGGATAATGAGCAGTTCTTC. Protein sequence: CASSFRGLADNEQFF.